This record covers a single TCR beta chain. This sample was included in a study of blood T cell repertoires in COVID-19. About the study: T cells, B-cell-depleted T cells, or PBMCs supplied cDNA or gDNA.

Repertoires were generated with immunoSEQ multiplex PCR, while TCRdb's copy carries only in-frame clones and drops some. The sample has hundreds of thousands of clones; roughly 85% are singletons. Trimming took 0 bases from V and 4 from J, leaving 10 bases between them. The CDR3 runs to 14 residues. Germline CDR1 and CDR2: SGHDT and YYEEEE. This receptor was taken from a woman in her 30s with active or convalescent COVID-19. The sample was peripheral blood. The chain recombines TRBV5-6 with TRBJ1-2, with D perhaps matching TRBD1 (5 bases). The CDR3 nucleotides are TGTGCCAGCAGCTTGGCAGGGTTATCCTATGGCTACACCTTC. Protein product: CASSLAGLSYGYTF.